The 27 T cell receptor beta chains given below trace back to one sample, sequenced in a study of control samples from healthy donors and cancer patients. Using immunoSEQ multiplex PCR, the repertoire was profiled, and TCRdb retains in-frame clones only, with some absent. The repertoire holds roughly 130,000 clones, with 70% to 90% as singletons. Sequenced input: blood. Source of these receptors: a man aged 50-60 years in good health.

CDR3 nucleotides: TGTGCCAGCAGTGGTCGGGGGCAGTACTTC. Its protein product is CASSGRGQYF. The V gene is TRBV2, the J gene TRBJ2-7; D is perhaps TRBD2 (5 bases). The ends were cut back, 4 bases at V and 9 bases at J, with 7 bases in the middle. CDR3 length equals 10 residues. Germline V lookup: CDR1 SNHLY, CDR2 FYNNEI.

This chain connects TRBV10-1 to TRBJ2-3; TRBD1 matches at 10 bases. The J segment lost 1 base and the V segment lost 6 bases, leaving 1 base of the junction unmatched. This CDR3 contains 14 residues. Germline loops: CDR1 WNHNN, CDR2 SYGVQD (reference sequence). Written as DNA, the CDR3 is TGCGCCAGCAGCGGACAGGGGGGCACAGATACGCAGTATTTT. It specifies CASSGQGGTDTQYF.

The chain combines TRBV13 with TRBJ2-7; D not certain. V lost 0 bases, J lost 4 bases, and 4 bases lay in between. CDR3 length: 12 amino acids. In germline, CDR1 is PRHDT, CDR2 FYEKMQ (reference sequence). The CDR3 loop reads CASSLGAYEQYF. CDR3 nucleotide sequence: TGTGCCAGCAGCTTAGGAGCTTACGAGCAGTACTTC.

J is TRBJ2-3 and V is TRBV9; TRBD1 matches 10 bases. The germline V gene has CDR1 SGDLS and CDR2 YYNGEE. V shed 0 bases, J shed 3 bases, and the junction held 1 base outside the gene matches. The CDR3 has 15 amino acids. This CDR3 reads CASSVEDRGTDTQYF. CDR3 DNA: TGTGCCAGCAGCGTAGAGGACAGGGGGACAGATACGCAGTATTTT.

In this sample, this clone turned up once. The same CDR3 arises from other DNA sequences in this sample as well. J is TRBJ1-1 and V is TRBV3-1 (or the pseudogene TRBV3-2), with 8 nucleotides matching TRBD1. This CDR3 is built from 13 residues. After removal of 2 bases from V and 6 bases from J, the junction contained 2 bases not matched to a gene. CDR1 and CDR2 (germline): LGHDT, YNNKEL (reference sequence). The CDR3 spells CASSQQGAAEAFF. The CDR3 bases are TGTGCCAGCAGCCAACAGGGGGCTGCTGAAGCTTTCTTT.

The CDR3 DNA reads TGTGCCAGCAGCCCTCGATATGGGAATTCACCCCTCCACTTT. This encodes CASSPRYGNSPLHF. The chain couples TRBV9 to TRBJ1-6; D unclear. Germline loops: CDR1 SGDLS, CDR2 YYNGEE. Trimming stripped 4 bases from V and 7 bases from J, with 12 bases between. This CDR3 region has 14 residues.

The V and J genes are TRBV5-4 and TRBJ2-3; 9 bases are shared with TRBD1. CDR3 length equals 15 residues. Germline values: CDR1 SGHNT, CDR2 YYREEE (reference sequence). V lost 3 bases and J lost 3; bases outside the gene matches: 5. Written as DNA, the CDR3 is TGTGCCAGCAGCTACCGGGACAGGGTAACAGATACGCAGTATTTT. This gives the protein CASSYRDRVTDTQYF.

DNA of the CDR3: TGTGCCAGCAGTTTATCCAGCCTCAATCAGCCCCAGCATTTT. Translated, it gives CASSLSSLNQPQHF. J is TRBJ1-5 and V is TRBV28; D remains ambiguous. The V gene lost 1 base and the J gene lost 3 bases, with 7 bases spanning the gap. The CDR3 extends over 14 amino acids. Germline V gives CDR1 MDHEN, CDR2 SYDVKM.

V is TRBV5-1 and J is TRBJ1-2; D gene ambiguous. Germline CDR1 SGHRS, CDR2 YFSETQ. Between the trimmed V and J ends, which lost 0 bases and 5 bases, there was a span of 8 bases. The CDR3 consists of 13 residues. The CDR3 coding sequence is TGCGCCAGCAGCTTGGGGGAAGCATATGGCTACACCTTC. Translating gives CASSLGEAYGYTF.

CDR3 amino acids: CSVEPDGTYEQYF. For the CDR3, the DNA is TGCAGCGTTGAACCGGACGGAACCTACGAGCAGTACTTC. The chain couples TRBV29-1 to TRBJ2-7; D ambiguous. Germline V CDR1 and CDR2: SQVTM, ANQGSEA. V was cut by 2 bases and J by 2 bases, with 10 bases left in between. CDR3 length: 13 residues.

The genes are TRBV5-1 and TRBJ2-3; TRBD1 aligns across 8 bases. Per germline, CDR1 SGHRS and CDR2 YFSETQ. After removal of 0 bases from V and 5 bases from J, the junction contained 8 bases not matched to a gene. The CDR3 consists of 16 residues. The CDR3 sequence: CASSLGQGAYGDTQYF. The CDR3 DNA reads as TGCGCCAGCAGCTTGGGGCAGGGGGCTTATGGAGATACGCAGTATTTT. The whole variable domain, remainder taken from reference TRBV5-1 and TRBJ2-3, is KAGVTQTPRYLIKTRGQQVTLSCSPISGHRSVSWYQQTPGQGLQFLFEYFSETQRNKGNFPGRFSGRQFSNSRSEMNVSTLELGDSALYLCASSLGQGAYGDTQYFGPGTRLTVL.

The chain uses TRBV5-1 and TRBJ2-2, with TRBD2 as a possible D gene (6 bases). The CDR3 is made up of 15 amino acids. The germline CDR1 and CDR2 sequences are SGHRS and YFSETQ. The germline V and J ends were trimmed by 4 bases and 1 base, with 11 bases remaining between them. CDR3 coding DNA: TGCGCCAGCAGCGGTAGCGGAGGGAACACCGGGGAGCTGTTTTTT. Its protein is CASSGSGGNTGELFF.

This chain links TRBV30 with TRBJ2-2, with a tentative D call TRBD1 (7 bases). Germline CDR1 GTSNPN, CDR2 SVGIG (reference sequence). Trimming took off 6 bases at V and 6 bases at J, with 20 bases between the two ends. The CDR3 spans 15 residues. The CDR3 sequence: CACQPPQGGAGELFF. The CDR3 DNA is TGTGCCTGCCAACCGCCCCAGGGGGGAGCCGGGGAGCTGTTTTTT.

This clone showed up just a few times. V is TRBV10-1 and J is TRBJ1-1; no clear D gene. This CDR3 comprises 13 residues. Germline V lookup: CDR1 WNHNN, CDR2 SYGVQD (reference sequence). V lost 4 bases and J 0 bases, leaving 6 bases between the germline ends. This chain's CDR3 is CASSVHMNTEAFF. Written as DNA, the CDR3 is TGCGCCAGCAGTGTCCACATGAACACTGAAGCTTTCTTT.

The V gene is TRBV4-1, the J gene TRBJ2-1; 11 bases are shared with TRBD2. CDR3 length equals 15 residues. Germline V CDR1 and CDR2: MGHRA, YSYEKL. V shed 4 bases, J shed 8 bases, and the junction held 7 bases outside the gene matches. Here the CDR3 reads CASSLVAGGFYEQFF. In DNA, the CDR3 is TGCGCCAGCAGCCTTGTAGCGGGGGGGTTCTATGAGCAGTTCTTC.

The V gene is TRBV23-1, the J gene TRBJ1-5, with TRBD1 matching over 7 bases. TRBV23-1 is marked as an open reading frame, function uncertain. This CDR3 has 16 residues. V gave up 4 bases and J gave up 0 bases; unmatched junction bases: 6. The CDR3 coding sequence is TGCGCCAGCAGTCTAAGACAGGGAGATAGCAATCAGCCCCAGCATTTT. Translating gives CASSLRQGDSNQPQHF.

This chain joins TRBV5-4 and TRBJ2-7, with D unresolved. Germline V lookup: CDR1 SGHNT, CDR2 YYREEE (reference sequence). With 2 bases removed from V and 4 bases from J, the gap between germline ends came to 13 bases. This CDR3 is built from 14 residues. The CDR3, as DNA: TGTGCCAGCAGCTTAGGGCAGCGAGATTACGAGCAGTACTTC. This sequence encodes CASSLGQRDYEQYF.

The CDR3 nucleotides are TGTGCCAGCAGTTTCGAAATAATAGCTTTCTTT. Its protein is CASSFEIIAFF. V usage is TRBV28 and J usage is TRBJ1-1; D unclear. CDR3 size: 11 residues. Trimming stripped 3 bases from V and 10 bases from J, with 9 bases between. CDR1 and CDR2 (germline): MDHEN, SYDVKM.

The rearrangement uses TRBV15 and TRBJ2-4; D unclear. CDR1 is LNHNV and CDR2 is YYDKDF in the germline V gene (reference sequence). Trimming removed 5 bases at V and 8 bases at J, with 7 bases between. The CDR3 is 11 residues long. CDR3 residues: CATSELDIQYF. CDR3 DNA sequence: TGTGCCACCAGCGAGTTGGACATTCAGTACTTC.

CDR3 sequence (DNA): TGTGCCAGCAGTTTATACGGCACCGGGGAGCTGTTTTTT. This gives the protein CASSLYGTGELFF. The chain couples TRBV27 to TRBJ2-2, with D hard to call. V was pared by 1 base and J by 4 bases, with 4 bases between. This CDR3 contains 13 residues. CDR1 is MNHEY and CDR2 is SMNVEV in the germline V gene (reference sequence).

CDR3 residues: CASSPLGERRPGANVLTF. The CDR3 region has the DNA TGTGCCAGCAGCCCGCTTGGAGAGCGGAGGCCTGGGGCCAACGTCCTGACTTTC. The chain links TRBV14 to TRBJ2-6; TRBD2 might be the D (5 bases). The germline V gene has CDR1 SGHDN and CDR2 FVKESK. With 4 bases removed from V and 2 bases from J, the gap between germline ends came to 18 bases. CDR3 length equals 18 residues.

The V gene is TRBV7-6, the J gene TRBJ2-3, with 9 bases lining up with TRBD1. J lost 1 base, V lost 3 bases, and 2 bases had no gene match. The V gene's germline CDR1 is SGHVS and CDR2 FNYEAQ. This CDR3 has 15 amino acids. CDR3 DNA: TGTGCCAGCAGCTTCCGGGACAGGGGCACAGATACGCAGTATTTT. Its protein product is CASSFRDRGTDTQYF.

With respect to this clone: One junction end disagrees with the germline gene, perhaps due to a read error. The V and J genes are TRBV7-7 and TRBJ2-2; D possibly corresponds to TRBD2 (6 bases). The CDR3 covers 14 residues. The germline V gene encodes CDR1 SSHAT and CDR2 FNYEAQ (reference sequence). The chain's CDR3 is CASSLAIGTGELFF. CDR3 nucleotides: TGTGCCAGCAGCCTAGCGATAGGGACCGGGGAGCTGTTTTTT.

This sequence joins TRBV5-4 and TRBJ2-5; TRBD2 matches at 9 bases. The junction had 5 bases not matched to a gene; V was cut back by 6 bases and J by 2 bases. The CDR3 consists of 14 residues. Germline CDR1 and CDR2: SGHNT and YYREEE (reference sequence). Here the CDR3 DNA reads TGTGCCAGCAACAAGGCGGGAGGGCAAGAGACCCAGTACTTC. It is translated as CASNKAGGQETQYF.

V gene TRBV4-1 combines with J gene TRBJ1-1; weak D call: TRBD1 (5 bases). CDR3 length equals 15 residues. Germline-derived CDR1 and CDR2 are MGHRA and YSYEKL. V was clipped by 0 bases and J by 6 bases, with 14 bases between them. The CDR3 loop is CASSQDGWGGSEAFF. The CDR3, as DNA: TGCGCCAGCAGCCAAGATGGGTGGGGGGGATCTGAAGCTTTCTTT.

The gene calls are TRBV4-2 and TRBJ1-2; D is perhaps TRBD1 (6 bases). V lost 0 bases and J lost 5, with 13 bases in between. The CDR3 is 15 residues long. Germline CDR1 LGHNA, CDR2 YNFKEQ. The CDR3 protein is CASSQESRGRYGYTF. CDR3 coding DNA: TGTGCCAGCAGCCAAGAGTCCAGGGGAAGGTATGGCTACACCTTC.

The CDR3 protein is CASSTGQGKSGANVLTF. In nucleotides, the CDR3 is TGCGCCAGCAGCACGGGACAGGGAAAATCTGGGGCCAACGTCCTGACTTTC. The rearrangement links TRBV5-1 to TRBJ2-6; the match to TRBD1 covers 9 bases. The CDR3 extends over 17 amino acids. Per germline, CDR1 SGHRS and CDR2 YFSETQ. V was pared by 4 bases and J by 1 base, with 6 bases of the junction left unmatched.